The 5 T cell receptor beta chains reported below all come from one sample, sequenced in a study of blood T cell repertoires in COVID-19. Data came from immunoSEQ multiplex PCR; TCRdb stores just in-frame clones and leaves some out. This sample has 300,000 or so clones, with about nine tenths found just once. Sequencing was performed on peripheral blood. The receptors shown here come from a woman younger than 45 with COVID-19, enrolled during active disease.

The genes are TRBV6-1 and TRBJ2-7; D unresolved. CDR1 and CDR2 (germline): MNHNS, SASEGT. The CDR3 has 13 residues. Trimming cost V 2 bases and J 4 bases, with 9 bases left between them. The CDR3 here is CASSENLRYEQYF. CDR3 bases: TGTGCCAGCAGTGAAAATCTGAGATACGAGCAGTACTTC.

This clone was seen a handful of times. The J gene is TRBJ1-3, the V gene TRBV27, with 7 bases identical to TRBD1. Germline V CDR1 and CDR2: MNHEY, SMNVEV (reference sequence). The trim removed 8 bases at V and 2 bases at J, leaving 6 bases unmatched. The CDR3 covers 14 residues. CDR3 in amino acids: CASRSGGPGNTIYF. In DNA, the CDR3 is TGTGCCAGCCGATCAGGGGGACCTGGAAACACCATATATTTT.

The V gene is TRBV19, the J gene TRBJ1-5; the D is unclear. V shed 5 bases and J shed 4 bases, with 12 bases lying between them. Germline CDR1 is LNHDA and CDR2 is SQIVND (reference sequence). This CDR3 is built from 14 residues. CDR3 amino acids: CASSPLGENQPQHF. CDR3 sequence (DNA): TGTGCCAGTAGTCCTCTCGGTGAGAATCAGCCCCAGCATTTT.

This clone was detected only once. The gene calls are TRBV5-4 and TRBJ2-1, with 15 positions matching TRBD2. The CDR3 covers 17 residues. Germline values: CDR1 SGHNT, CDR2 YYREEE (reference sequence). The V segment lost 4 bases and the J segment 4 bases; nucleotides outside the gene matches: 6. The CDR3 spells CASSDPGLAGGYNEQFF. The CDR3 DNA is TGTGCCAGCAGCGACCCCGGACTAGCGGGAGGGTACAATGAGCAGTTCTTC.

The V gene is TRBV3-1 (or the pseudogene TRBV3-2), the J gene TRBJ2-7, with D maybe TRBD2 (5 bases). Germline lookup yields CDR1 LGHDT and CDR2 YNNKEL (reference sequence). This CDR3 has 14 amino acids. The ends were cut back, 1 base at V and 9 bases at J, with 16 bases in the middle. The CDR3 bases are TGTGCCAGCAGCCAAGGTCGGGTCCCGGGATGGCAGTACTTC. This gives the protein CASSQGRVPGWQYF.